These 30 T cell receptor beta chains originate from one sample sequenced in a study of cytomegalovirus exposure and HLA in healthy donors. Measured with immunoSEQ multiplex PCR; TCRdb has only the in-frame clones, and not every one. Of 150,000 to 200,000 clones listed, about 81% are singletons. Input material: PBMCs. The source of these receptors is a woman in her twenties or thirties in good health and CMV-seronegative.

This clone occurred once. This chain uses TRBV9 with TRBJ2-7; possible D gene TRBD2, 5 bases. CDR3 size: 14 residues. V was pared by 4 bases and J by 3 bases, with 14 bases between. Germline CDR1 SGDLS, CDR2 YYNGEE. The CDR3 nucleotides read TGTGCCAGCAGCCGAGTGGGGAGTATCTACGAGCAGTACTTC. It yields the protein CASSRVGSIYEQYF.

The chain employs TRBV2 and TRBJ2-3; 10 nucleotides line up with TRBD2. Germline trimming cut 4 bases from V and 3 bases from J; bases unmatched to any gene: 4. CDR3 length: 15 amino acids. Germline CDR1 is SNHLY and CDR2 is FYNNEI. CDR3 nucleotides: TGTGCCAGCAGTGGCCCGGGACTAGCGACAGATACGCAGTATTTT. Protein product: CASSGPGLATDTQYF.

The V and J genes are TRBV30 and TRBJ2-3; weak D call: TRBD2 (5 bases). This CDR3 contains 14 residues. V lost 0 bases and J lost 2, with 9 bases in between. CDR1 GTSNPN and CDR2 SVGIG come from the germline V gene (reference sequence). CDR3 region: CAWSVTRTTDTQYF. The CDR3, as DNA: TGTGCCTGGAGTGTAACTAGAACCACAGATACGCAGTATTTT.

As to this clone: The same CDR3 also results from other DNA sequences found in this sample. The V call is TRBV14, the J call TRBJ1-2, with 10 bases identical to TRBD1. This CDR3 has 15 residues. V lost 4 bases, J lost 3 bases, and 5 bases stayed unmatched. The germline CDR1 and CDR2 sequences are SGHDN and FVKESK. CDR3: CASSPRQGADYGYTF. The CDR3 DNA follows: TGTGCCAGCAGCCCGCGACAGGGGGCAGACTATGGCTACACCTTC.

The chain employs TRBV7-2 and TRBJ1-1; the D gene is possibly TRBD1 (6 bases). The germline V and J ends were trimmed by 2 bases and 0 bases, with 10 bases remaining between them. Germline loops: CDR1 SGHTA, CDR2 FQGNSA. This CDR3 has 15 amino acids. This CDR3 is CASSLRDTMNTEAFF. The DNA for the CDR3 is TGTGCCAGCAGCTTACGGGACACGATGAACACTGAAGCTTTCTTT.

V usage is TRBV29-1 and J usage is TRBJ1-1; TRBD1 might be the D (6 bases). CDR3 length: 13 residues. Germline loops: CDR1 SQVTM, CDR2 ANQGSEA. V lost 5 bases, J lost 3 bases, and 13 bases lay in between. The CDR3: CSVRPGGHTEAFF. The CDR3 DNA reads TGCAGCGTTCGCCCCGGGGGGCACACTGAAGCTTTCTTT.

V usage is TRBV5-4 and J usage is TRBJ2-2; the D gene is possibly TRBD1 (6 bases). The CDR3 loop spans 15 amino acids. The ends were cut back, 4 bases at V and 7 bases at J, with 17 bases in the middle. Per germline, CDR1 SGHNT and CDR2 YYREEE (reference sequence). The CDR3 protein is CASSPIQGSNGELFF. Here the CDR3 DNA reads TGTGCCAGCAGCCCCATCCAGGGGAGTAACGGGGAGCTGTTTTTT. Together with reference TRBV5-4 and TRBJ2-2, the CDR3 gives the full variable domain: ETGVTQSPTHLIKTRGQQVTLRCSSQSGHNTVSWYQQALGQGPQFIFQYYREEENGRGNFPPRFSGLQFPNYSSELNVNALELDDSALYLCASSPIQGSNGELFFGEGSRLTVL.

This chain joins TRBV7-9 and TRBJ2-3; TRBD2 matches 8 bases. The CDR3 has 14 amino acids. The V gene end was trimmed by 5 bases and the J gene end by 3 bases; junction bases not matched to a gene: 4. Per the germline V gene, CDR1 is SEHNR and CDR2 is FQNEAQ (reference sequence). The CDR3, as DNA: TGTGCCAGCAGCCCAGGACTAGCTACAGATACGCAGTATTTT. Protein: CASSPGLATDTQYF.

The sample holds a few counts of this clone. This chain uses TRBV2 with TRBJ2-1; no definite D call. V lost 1 base to trimming and J lost 7 bases, with 14 bases between them. Per the germline V gene, CDR1 is SNHLY and CDR2 is FYNNEI. The CDR3 has 15 residues. The CDR3 sequence is CASSEGALSLNEQFF. The CDR3 bases are TGTGCCAGCAGTGAAGGGGCTCTCTCATTAAATGAGCAGTTCTTC. The entire variable domain, with the rest obtained from reference TRBV2 and TRBJ2-1, is as follows: EPEVTQTPSHQVTQMGQEVILRCVPISNHLYFYWYRQILGQKVEFLVSFYNNEISEKSEIFDDQFSVERPDGSNFTLKIRSTKLEDSAMYFCASSEGALSLNEQFFGPGTRLTVL.

A few counts support this clone. The genes are TRBV30 and TRBJ2-2; D may be TRBD1 (5 bases). Germline V CDR1 and CDR2: GTSNPN, SVGIG (reference sequence). The CDR3 length is 14 residues. Deletions cut 6 bases from V and 3 bases from J, with 14 bases between. The DNA for the CDR3 is TGTGCCTGCAATTCAGGGCCACACACCGGGGAGCTGTTTTTT. It is translated as CACNSGPHTGELFF.

This clone was seen only a few times. The rearrangement joins TRBV4-1 to TRBJ1-1; a weak D match, TRBD1 (5 bases). V lost 2 bases and J lost 0, with 13 bases in between. This CDR3 region has 16 residues. CDR1 is MGHRA, CDR2 YSYEKL, per germline. For the CDR3, the DNA is TGCGCCAGCAGCCAAAGAGGCAGGGCAATGAACACTGAAGCTTTCTTT. Protein: CASSQRGRAMNTEAFF.

The V and J genes are TRBV7-2 and TRBJ2-1; D unresolved. V shed 3 bases and J shed 8 bases, with 17 bases lying between them. The CDR3 runs 15 residues. Germline loops: CDR1 SGHTA, CDR2 FQGNSA. The CDR3, as DNA: TGTGCCAGCAGCTTGGCCCCTGCGGTTTCCGATGAGCAGTTCTTC. Translating it yields CASSLAPAVSDEQFF. Full variable domain (remainder filled in from reference TRBV7-2 and TRBJ2-1): GAGVSQSPSNKVTEKGKDVELRCDPISGHTALYWYRQSLGQGLEFLIYFQGNSAPDKSGLPSDRFSAERTGGSVSTLTIQRTQQEDSAVYLCASSLAPAVSDEQFFGPGTRLTVL.

The gene calls are TRBV27 and TRBJ2-1; 10 bases agree with TRBD1. CDR3 length: 16 amino acids. V was pared by 8 bases and J by 5 bases, with 12 bases of the junction left unmatched. Germline CDR1 MNHEY, CDR2 SMNVEV (reference sequence). The CDR3 nucleotides are TGTGCCAGCGGGGACAGGGGTCGGGGTACTGACAATGAGCAGTTCTTC. This codes for CASGDRGRGTDNEQFF.

The rearrangement uses TRBV6-1 and TRBJ1-2; the D gene is possibly TRBD1 (5 bases). CDR1 is MNHNS and CDR2 is SASEGT in the germline V gene. Between the trimmed V and J ends, which lost 7 bases and 2 bases, there was a span of 11 bases. This CDR3 region has 13 residues. The CDR3 DNA follows: TGTGCCAGCAAAGCACAGGTGAACTATGGCTACACCTTC. Translating it yields CASKAQVNYGYTF.

For the CDR3, the DNA is TGTGCCAGCAGCTTAAAACCGGGGTTTCAAGATGAAAAACTGTTTTTT. This codes for CASSLKPGFQDEKLFF. The rearrangement joins TRBV7-6 to TRBJ1-4; D gene uncertain. V lost 2 bases to trimming and J lost 6 bases, with 16 bases between them. The length of the CDR3 is 16 residues. CDR1 SGHVS and CDR2 FNYEAQ come from the germline V gene.

This rearrangement joins TRBV4-1 to TRBJ1-1, with a tentative D call TRBD1 (6 bases). This CDR3 is 16 amino acids long. The germline V gene encodes CDR1 MGHRA and CDR2 YSYEKL. V dropped 3 bases and J dropped 0 bases, with 14 bases sitting between them. The DNA for the CDR3 is TGCGCCAGCAGCCAGAACAGGGCGAGGCTGAACACTGAAGCTTTCTTT. Protein: CASSQNRARLNTEAFF.

This chain uses TRBV14 with TRBJ2-1, with 7 positions matching TRBD2. The CDR3 covers 15 residues. Per germline, CDR1 SGHDN and CDR2 FVKESK. With 8 bases clipped from V and 2 bases from J, the junction kept 9 bases outside the gene matches. CDR3 amino acids: CASGRGRGAYNEQFF. The CDR3 DNA reads TGTGCCAGCGGGAGGGGTAGAGGCGCCTACAATGAGCAGTTCTTC. The full variable domain, rest sourced from reference TRBV14 and TRBJ2-1, is EAGVTQFPSHSVIEKGQTVTLRCDPISGHDNLYWYRRVMGKEIKFLLHFVKESKQDESGMPNNRFLAERTGGTYSTLKVQPAELEDSGVYFCASGRGRGAYNEQFFGPGTRLTVL.

A remark on this clone: This sample also contains other DNA sequences that code for the same CDR3. The chain combines TRBV9 with TRBJ2-3; D ambiguous. Trimming removed 0 bases from V and 6 bases from J, with 5 bases in between. This CDR3 contains 12 residues. From germline, CDR1 is SGDLS and CDR2 YYNGEE. The CDR3: CASSVDRDTQYF. CDR3 in DNA: TGTGCCAGCAGCGTAGATCGGGATACGCAGTATTTT.

The gene calls are TRBV6-1 and TRBJ2-7; 9 nucleotides match TRBD1. J gave up 9 bases and V 6 bases, and 15 bases lay outside the gene matches. The CDR3 is made up of 15 amino acids. Per the germline V gene, CDR1 is MNHNS and CDR2 is SASEGT. In DNA, the CDR3 is TGTGCCAGCAGGCAAGACAGGGGGGCCTTAAAGGGGCAGTACTTC. As protein: CASRQDRGALKGQYF.

The chain is built from TRBV5-1 and TRBJ1-4, with unresolved D. This CDR3 region has 16 residues. CDR1 SGHRS and CDR2 YFSETQ come from the germline V gene. The V end was cut by 0 bases, the J end by 1 base, with 10 bases between. CDR3 region: CASSLGSGRTNEKLFF. The CDR3 DNA follows: TGCGCCAGCAGCTTGGGGTCGGGGAGAACTAATGAAAAACTGTTTTTT.

This rearrangement joins TRBV5-1 to TRBJ1-1; D remains ambiguous. The CDR3 spans 15 residues. Deletions cut 0 bases from V and 1 base from J, with 10 bases between. Germline V gene sequence: CDR1 SGHRS, CDR2 YFSETQ. The CDR3 DNA follows: TGCGCCAGCAGCTTGGCCGTGACACAGAACACTGAAGCTTTCTTT. Amino acid sequence: CASSLAVTQNTEAFF.

This chain joins TRBV18 and TRBJ1-5; 7 bases fit TRBD1. The ends lost 1 base at V and 3 bases at J; junction bases unmatched: 6. Germline assignment: CDR1 KGHSH and CDR2 LQKENI. This CDR3 has 16 amino acids. CDR3 sequence: CASSPRRDRANQPQHF. For the CDR3, the DNA is TGTGCCAGCTCACCACGTCGAGACAGGGCCAATCAGCCCCAGCATTTT.

This rearrangement joins TRBV18 to TRBJ1-1; maybe TRBD1 (6 bases). CDR1 and CDR2 from the germline V gene are KGHSH and LQKENI. The CDR3 spans 14 residues. V lost 4 bases and J lost 4, with 13 bases in between. Here the CDR3 DNA reads TGTGCCAGCTCACTATTGGACAGAAGCACTGAAGCTTTCTTT. This sequence encodes CASSLLDRSTEAFF.

This chain joins TRBV29-1 and TRBJ2-2, with 7 bases matching TRBD2. This CDR3 has 15 residues. V shed 7 bases, J shed 5 bases, and the junction held 13 bases outside the gene matches. Germline V gives CDR1 SQVTM, CDR2 ANQGSEA. Here the CDR3 DNA reads TGCAGCGGAGGGGAGGGTCAGTTCGCAACCGGGGAGCTGTTTTTT. Its translation: CSGGEGQFATGELFF.

This clone turned up a few times. J is TRBJ1-2 and V is TRBV7-2, with D possibly TRBD1 on 6 matching bases. Germline CDR1 and CDR2: SGHTA and FQGNSA. The V gene lost 0 bases and the J gene lost 5 bases, with 13 bases spanning the gap. The CDR3 has 15 amino acids. This CDR3 is CASSLATGGAYGYTF. For the CDR3, the DNA is TGTGCCAGCAGCTTAGCGACGGGGGGCGCATATGGCTACACCTTC.

The J gene is TRBJ2-2, the V gene TRBV7-9, with D tentatively TRBD1 (5 bases). Between the trimmed V and J ends, which lost 3 bases and 0 bases, there was a span of 20 bases. Germline lookup yields CDR1 SEHNR and CDR2 FQNEAQ (reference sequence). The CDR3 covers 19 residues. DNA of the CDR3: TGTGCCAGCAGCTTCCTCCCGCCTCCAGGGCGATCGAACACCGGGGAGCTGTTTTTT. Protein: CASSFLPPPGRSNTGELFF.

This clone has more than one count but fewer than ten. This sequence joins TRBV5-6 and TRBJ1-1; a possible D gene is TRBD1 (6 bases). Germline V gives CDR1 SGHDT, CDR2 YYEEEE. The CDR3 contains 14 residues. Trimming left V 0 bases short and J 5 bases short, with 11 bases between. The CDR3 protein is CASSLVDSWTEAFF. The CDR3, as DNA: TGTGCCAGCAGCTTGGTGGACAGTTGGACTGAAGCTTTCTTT.

The chain couples TRBV9 to TRBJ2-1, with TRBD2 identical over 12 bases. V dropped 3 bases and J dropped 5; count of bases not matched to a gene: 18. The CDR3 is 20 amino acids. Germline V gives CDR1 SGDLS, CDR2 YYNGEE. The CDR3 here is CASSGSLLAGGFGGHNEQFF. The CDR3 DNA sequence: TGTGCCAGCAGCGGCTCCCTACTAGCGGGAGGTTTCGGGGGCCACAATGAGCAGTTCTTC. Looking up the rest from reference TRBV9 and TRBJ2-1 gives the full variable domain: DSGVTQTPKHLITATGQRVTLRCSPRSGDLSVYWYQQSLDQGLQFLIQYYNGEERAKGNILERFSAQQFPDLHSELNLSSLELGDSALYFCASSGSLLAGGFGGHNEQFFGPGTRLTVL.

The chain links TRBV4-1 to TRBJ1-1; TRBD1 is a possible D gene (6 bases). This CDR3 comprises 17 residues. Germline V CDR1 and CDR2: MGHRA, YSYEKL. The V and J ends lost 3 bases and 0 bases respectively, with 17 bases between them. The CDR3 DNA follows: TGCGCCAGCAGCCAGGGATTTGGGGGGGCCCTGAACACTGAAGCTTTCTTT. Amino acids: CASSQGFGGALNTEAFF.

The J gene is TRBJ1-4, the V gene TRBV19; 10 nucleotides align to TRBD1. V was clipped by 5 bases and J by 7 bases; unmatched bases: 7. Germline V gene data show CDR1 as LNHDA and CDR2 as SQIVND (reference sequence). The CDR3 extends over 15 amino acids. In DNA, the CDR3 is TGTGCCAGTAGTTGGACCGGGACAGGGGCTGAAAAACTGTTTTTT. It codes for CASSWTGTGAEKLFF.